The 27 T cell receptor beta chains below were found in one sample sequenced in a study of graft-versus-host responses after intestinal transplantation. Their cognate antigens are unknown. Method: immunoSEQ multiplex PCR; TCRdb's copy keeps in-frame clones and lacks some. Here the sample spans 77,000 or so clones, approximately 94% being singletons. Specimen: unstimulated CD8+ T cells sorted from spleen or lymph node cells, collected before intestinal transplant. All receptors come from a human donor who received an intestinal transplant.

The chain employs TRBV29-1 and TRBJ2-5; D ambiguous. The CDR3 has 12 residues. Trimming removed 4 bases from V and 5 bases from J, with 11 bases in between. Germline V gives CDR1 SQVTM, CDR2 ANQGSEA. The CDR3, as DNA: TGCAGCGTTGTTGGTAGATTTGAGACCCAGTACTTC. Protein: CSVVGRFETQYF.

DNA for the CDR3: TGTGCCAGCAGCCAGGGTCCTCTCGACTATGGCTACACCTTC. Translation: CASSQGPLDYGYTF. The chain has TRBV27 and TRBJ1-2; possible D gene TRBD1, 5 bases. The germline V gene has CDR1 MNHEY and CDR2 SMNVEV (reference sequence). The length of the CDR3 is 14 residues. The V gene lost 6 bases and the J gene lost 3 bases, with 14 bases spanning the gap.

The chain carries TRBV5-1 and TRBJ1-2; D is possibly TRBD1 (5 bases). Germline V gene lookup returns CDR1 SGHRS and CDR2 YFSETQ. The CDR3 has 11 amino acids. The V and J ends lost 4 bases and 6 bases respectively, with 7 bases between them. The CDR3 nucleotides are TGCGCCAGCAGCACCAGGGATGGCTACACCTTC. It is translated as CASSTRDGYTF.

V and J are TRBV13 and TRBJ2-1, with D possibly being TRBD1 or TRBD2 (6 bases each). CDR1 is PRHDT, CDR2 FYEKMQ, per germline (reference sequence). This CDR3 has 16 amino acids. The V end lost 5 bases, the J end lost 2 bases, and 16 bases lay between the germline ends. The CDR3 region has the DNA TGTGCCAGCAGCCAGGGGCGGGGTCTGACCTACAATGAGCAGTTCTTC. Its translation is CASSQGRGLTYNEQFF. The whole variable domain, filled in from reference TRBV13 and TRBJ2-1, reads AAGVIQSPRHLIKEKRETATLKCYPIPRHDTVYWYQQGPGQDPQFLISFYEKMQSDKGSIPDRFSAQQFSDYHSELNMSSLELGDSALYFCASSQGRGLTYNEQFFGPGTRLTVL.

This clone has just a few counts. The J gene is TRBJ1-2, the V gene TRBV7-9; D gene ambiguous. The V gene lost 2 bases and the J gene lost 6 bases, with 10 bases spanning the gap. Germline values: CDR1 SEHNR, CDR2 FQNEAQ (reference sequence). This CDR3 comprises 13 residues. The CDR3 DNA is TGTGCCAGCAGCTTAATGGAAAGGGATGGCTACACCTTC. Translated: CASSLMERDGYTF.

The V call is TRBV27, the J call TRBJ1-5, with D unclear. Germline loops: CDR1 MNHEY, CDR2 SMNVEV (reference sequence). The CDR3 has 15 amino acids. Trimming pared 5 bases from V and 4 bases from J, leaving 15 bases between. The CDR3 is CASSPSLTGNQPQHF. The DNA for the CDR3 is TGTGCCAGCAGTCCATCTCTGACTGGGAATCAGCCCCAGCATTTT.

About this clone itself: An end of the junction differs from the germline gene, which may be a read error. This rearrangement joins TRBV15 to TRBJ2-7, with a weak D call TRBD2 (6 bases). This CDR3 spans 12 amino acids. Germline assignment: CDR1 LNHNV and CDR2 YYDKDF (reference sequence). Here the CDR3 reads CATSRAGEERKF. CDR3 coding DNA: TGTGCCACCAGCAGAGCTGGGGAGGAACGAAAGTTC.

The chain carries TRBV10-3 and TRBJ2-3; no firm D call. CDR1 and CDR2 (germline): ENHRY, SYGVKD. Trimming stripped 4 bases from V and 1 base from J, with 12 bases between. The CDR3 is made up of 15 amino acids. CDR3 DNA: TGTGCCATCAGTGGAGGATCAATAGGCACAGATACGCAGTATTTT. Translating it yields CAISGGSIGTDTQYF.

V usage is TRBV10-1 and J usage is TRBJ2-3; no definite D call. CDR1 and CDR2 (germline): WNHNN, SYGVQD (reference sequence). The CDR3 contains 13 residues. The V gene lost 2 bases and the J gene lost 0 bases, with 3 bases spanning the gap. DNA for the CDR3: TGCGCCAGCAGTGAGCCTAGCACAGATACGCAGTATTTT. Its protein product is CASSEPSTDTQYF.

The chain is built from TRBV5-6 and TRBJ2-1; TRBD2 matches at 8 bases. The CDR3 spans 16 residues. Looked up from germline, CDR1 is SGHDT and CDR2 is YYEEEE. V lost 2 bases, J lost 3 bases, and 7 bases stayed unmatched. The CDR3 reads CASSFIPLADYNEQFF. Written as DNA, the CDR3 is TGTGCCAGCAGCTTTATCCCACTAGCGGACTACAATGAGCAGTTCTTC.

CDR3 sequence (DNA): TGTGCCAGCTCTTCCGGGAACGAGCAGTACTTC. Amino acids: CASSSGNEQYF. The chain combines TRBV27 with TRBJ2-5; D possibly corresponds to TRBD2 (5 bases). The J call may be in error: the DNA end matches TRBJ2-7 better. Germline V gene sequence: CDR1 MNHEY, CDR2 SMNVEV (reference sequence). The CDR3 runs 11 residues.

This rearrangement joins TRBV7-9 to TRBJ2-7; 8 nucleotides line up with TRBD1. With V trimmed by 1 base and J by 10 bases, 12 bases remained unmatched. Germline V gene data show CDR1 as SEHNR and CDR2 as FQNEAQ (reference sequence). The CDR3 consists of 15 residues. This CDR3 is CASSLGLIGGQAQYF. The CDR3 region has the DNA TGTGCCAGCAGCTTAGGATTGATAGGGGGACAGGCCCAGTACTTC. Variable domain in full (rest from reference TRBV7-9 and TRBJ2-7): DTGVSQNPRHKITKRGQNVTFRCDPISEHNRLYWYRQTLGQGPEFLTYFQNEAQLEKSRLLSDRFSAERPKGSFSTLEIQRTEQGDSAMYLCASSLGLIGGQAQYFGPGTRLTVT.

This rearrangement joins TRBV9 to TRBJ2-1; the match to TRBD2 covers 12 bases. The V and J ends lost 0 bases and 8 bases, in that order; junction bases with no gene match: 3. Germline CDR1 and CDR2: SGDLS and YYNGEE. This CDR3 is built from 15 residues. Here the CDR3 reads CASSVAGLAGDEQFF. As DNA, the CDR3 is TGTGCCAGCAGCGTAGCGGGACTAGCGGGTGATGAGCAGTTCTTC. The variable domain in full, completed from reference TRBV9 and TRBJ2-1, reads DSGVTQTPKHLITATGQRVTLRCSPRSGDLSVYWYQQSLDQGLQFLIQYYNGEERAKGNILERFSAQQFPDLHSELNLSSLELGDSALYFCASSVAGLAGDEQFFGPGTRLTVL.

The chain joins TRBV27 to TRBJ1-1; a weak D match, TRBD1 (5 bases). CDR1 is MNHEY and CDR2 is SMNVEV in the germline V gene (reference sequence). This CDR3 spans 14 amino acids. The germline V and J ends were trimmed by 0 bases and 4 bases, with 9 bases remaining between them. The CDR3 here is CASSLSPGGTEAFF. The CDR3 nucleotides are TGTGCCAGCAGTTTATCTCCGGGGGGCACTGAAGCTTTCTTT.

The chain has TRBV6-5 and TRBJ2-5; 7 bases align to TRBD1. Germline V gene sequence: CDR1 MNHEY, CDR2 SVGAGI. The CDR3 contains 14 residues. V was pared by 5 bases and J by 5 bases, with 8 bases of the junction left unmatched. CDR3 in DNA: TGTGCCAGCAGTGATTGGACAGGAGGTGAGACCCAGTACTTC. Translated, it gives CASSDWTGGETQYF.

The V and J genes are TRBV28 and TRBJ2-7; 9 nucleotides align to TRBD1. The CDR3 sequence is 14 residues long. In germline, CDR1 is MDHEN, CDR2 SYDVKM. With V trimmed by 6 bases and J by 7 bases, 10 bases remained unmatched. CDR3 region: CASRTGQGRGEQYF. Here the CDR3 DNA reads TGTGCCAGCAGAACCGGACAGGGGCGTGGGGAGCAGTACTTC.

CDR3 DNA sequence: TGTGCCAGCAGTTTCCCCGGGGGGACAGATACGCAGTATTTT. Translated: CASSFPGGTDTQYF. This sequence joins TRBV28 and TRBJ2-3; 7 positions match TRBD2. In germline, CDR1 is MDHEN, CDR2 SYDVKM. The CDR3 loop spans 14 amino acids. Losses at the gene ends were 3 bases for V and 3 bases for J; bases not matched to a gene: 3.

The CDR3 loop is CASSGTGIPYEQYF. CDR3 nucleotide sequence: TGTGCCAGCAGTGGGACAGGGATACCCTACGAGCAGTACTTC. This rearrangement joins TRBV2 to TRBJ2-5; the match to TRBD1 covers 8 bases. The tail of the sequence fits TRBJ2-7 better, so the J call may be wrong. Germline values: CDR1 SNHLY, CDR2 FYNNEI. The CDR3 loop spans 14 amino acids.

The V call is TRBV28, the J call TRBJ2-1; 8 bases are a match to TRBD1. V was clipped by 3 bases and J by 14 bases; unmatched bases: 3. Germline CDR1 and CDR2: MDHEN and SYDVKM. CDR3 size: 11 residues. This chain's CDR3 is CASSFQGAEFF. For the CDR3, the DNA is TGTGCCAGCAGTTTCCAGGGGGCGGAGTTCTTC.

The rearrangement joins TRBV11-2 to TRBJ2-1; no firm D call. Germline CDR1 SGHAT, CDR2 FQNNGV. The germline V and J ends were trimmed by 5 bases and 11 bases, with 16 bases remaining between them. The CDR3 spans 13 residues. The CDR3 bases are TGTGCCAGCAGCACGAGGACCCTCCCGAAGCAGTTCTTC. Translated: CASSTRTLPKQFF.

The chain couples TRBV7-8 to TRBJ2-7, with no clear D. V lost 1 base, J lost 2 bases, and 6 bases lay in between. Germline lookup yields CDR1 SGHVS and CDR2 FQNEAQ. The CDR3 runs 13 residues. CDR3 amino acids: CASSLELAYEQYF. CDR3 bases: TGTGCCAGCAGCTTAGAACTGGCCTACGAGCAGTACTTC.

This chain uses TRBV15 with TRBJ1-5, with a possible D match to TRBD1 (6 bases). The CDR3 totals 16 residues. With 0 bases removed from V and 5 bases from J, the gap between germline ends came to 14 bases. The germline V gene has CDR1 LNHNV and CDR2 YYDKDF (reference sequence). The CDR3 sequence: CATSREIDRTDQPQHF. Here the CDR3 DNA reads TGTGCCACCAGCAGAGAAATCGACAGGACGGATCAGCCCCAGCATTTT.

The gene calls are TRBV10-3 and TRBJ2-7; TRBD1 matches 7 bases. The CDR3 length is 16 residues. Germline V gene sequence: CDR1 ENHRY, CDR2 SYGVKD. Trimming cost V 6 bases and J 3 bases; bases outside gene matches: 14. As DNA, the CDR3 is TGTGCCATCAGGGGGCACGATGGACAGGCCTTCTACGAGCAGTACTTC. Its protein product is CAIRGHDGQAFYEQYF.

Regarding this clone: At one end, the junction sequence differs from germline, possibly due to a read error. Other DNA sequences in this specimen translate into the identical CDR3. The gene calls are TRBV6-5 and TRBJ2-2; 8 positions agree with TRBD2. Per germline, CDR1 MNHEY and CDR2 SVGAGI. CDR3 length: 14 amino acids. In DNA form, the CDR3 reads TGTGCCAGCACCCCCGGGGGGGGACACGGGGAACTGTTTTTT. Translated, it gives CASTPGGGHGELFF.

The chain couples TRBV13 to TRBJ2-7, with a tentative D call TRBD1 (5 bases). Germline CDR1 reads PRHDT; CDR2 reads FYEKMQ (reference sequence). Trimming took 5 bases from V and 0 from J, leaving 8 bases between them. This CDR3 is 13 amino acids long. The CDR3: CASSRDSSYEQYF. The CDR3 DNA sequence: TGTGCCAGCAGCCGCGACAGCTCCTACGAGCAGTACTTC. Looking up the rest from reference TRBV13 and TRBJ2-7 gives the full variable domain: AAGVIQSPRHLIKEKRETATLKCYPIPRHDTVYWYQQGPGQDPQFLISFYEKMQSDKGSIPDRFSAQQFSDYHSELNMSSLELGDSALYFCASSRDSSYEQYFGPGTRLTVT.

The rearrangement uses TRBV5-6 and TRBJ2-7; D is unclear. V was shortened by 3 bases and J by 4 bases, with 8 bases between the two germline ends. Germline assignment: CDR1 SGHDT and CDR2 YYEEEE. The CDR3 extends over 12 amino acids. In DNA form, the CDR3 reads TGTGCCAGCAGCTGGAACGGTTACGAGCAGTACTTC. As protein: CASSWNGYEQYF. Variable domain in full (rest from reference TRBV5-6 and TRBJ2-7): DAGVTQSPTHLIKTRGQQVTLRCSPKSGHDTVSWYQQALGQGPQFIFQYYEEEERQRGNFPDRFSGHQFPNYSSELNVNALLLGDSALYLCASSWNGYEQYFGPGTRLTVT.

V gene TRBV19 combines with J gene TRBJ1-2; D uncertain. Germline loops: CDR1 LNHDA, CDR2 SQIVND (reference sequence). Trimming stripped 3 bases from V and 0 bases from J, with 8 bases between. The length of the CDR3 is 14 residues. For the CDR3, the DNA is TGTGCCAGTAGTATGTCACATTCTAACTATGGCTACACCTTC. Amino acids: CASSMSHSNYGYTF. The whole variable domain, remainder taken from reference TRBV19 and TRBJ1-2, is DGGITQSPKYLFRKEGQNVTLSCEQNLNHDAMYWYRQDPGQGLRLIYYSQIVNDFQKGDIAEGYSVSREKKESFPLTVTSAQKNPTAFYLCASSMSHSNYGYTFGSGTRLTVV.